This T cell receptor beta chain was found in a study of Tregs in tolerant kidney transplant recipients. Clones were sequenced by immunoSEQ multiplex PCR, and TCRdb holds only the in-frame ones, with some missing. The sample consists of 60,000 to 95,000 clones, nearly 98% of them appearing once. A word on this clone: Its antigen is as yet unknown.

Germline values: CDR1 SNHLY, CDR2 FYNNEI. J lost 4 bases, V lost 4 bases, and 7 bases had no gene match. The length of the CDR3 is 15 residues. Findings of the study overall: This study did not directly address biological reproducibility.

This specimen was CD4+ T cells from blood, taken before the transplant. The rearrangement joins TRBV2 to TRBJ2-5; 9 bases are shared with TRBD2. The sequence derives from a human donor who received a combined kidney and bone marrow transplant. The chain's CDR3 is CASSVRGGSRETQYF. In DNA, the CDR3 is TGTGCCAGCAGTGTGCGGGGGGGCTCGCGAGAGACCCAGTACTTC. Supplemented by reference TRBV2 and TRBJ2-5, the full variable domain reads EPEVTQTPSHQVTQMGQEVILRCVPISNHLYFYWYRQILGQKVEFLVSFYNNEISEKSEIFDDQFSVERPDGSNFTLKIRSTKLEDSAMYFCASSVRGGSRETQYFGPGTRLLVL.